Sequencing of this T cell receptor (beta chain) was carried out in a study of T cell changes during pregnancy in multiple sclerosis (dated by TCRdb to the late 2010s). Describing the broader study: The study examined how the T cell repertoire changed over the course of pregnancy in women with multiple sclerosis.

Of note for this clone: The specificity of this receptor is unknown. No much larger clonotype is one base removed from it; base qualities were not supplied.

The germline V end is reduced by 3 bases and the J end by 3 bases; junction bases left unmatched: 4. The CDR3 holds 14 amino acids from the cysteine to the phenylalanine. CDR3 DNA is the only sequence kept; it has 42 bases, read in frame from the first base. CDR1 and CDR2 were assigned from the germline V gene as SGHNT and YENEEA. Libraries came from the immunoSEQ multiplex PCR assay. The table comes from immuneACCESS by way of TCRdb, which keeps in-frame sequences with V and J called. Part of the clones is missing from these tables; in studies checked, under half for an unresolved V gene and the rest for unknown reasons. In all, the sample holds over 50,000 clones, and 80% to 90% of those were seen once. The ten largest clones represent 0.8% to 0.9% of the sample.

This receptor was taken from a female donor in good health, enrolled as a control in a pregnancy study. The specimen was peripheral blood, collected in the first trimester of pregnancy. This chain joins TRBV11-3 to TRBJ1-1; TRBD1 matches 7 bases in the middle. CDR3 loop: CASSFGQGDTEAFF. The sequenced DNA: TGTGCCAGCAGCTTTGGGCAGGGGGACACTGAAGCTTTCTTT.